The 9 T cell receptor beta chains below were found in one sample sequenced in a study of radiation and T cells in renal cell carcinoma. The treatment was: treatment-naive control, cytoreductive nephrectomy. Sequencing was performed with immunoSEQ multiplex PCR; in TCRdb, only in-frame clones are kept and a portion is missing. The repertoire holds around 22,000 clones, with 55% to 70% as singletons. Specimen: tumor tissue, collected from a patient whose treatment was nephrectomy without radiotherapy. These receptor sequences come from a man aged 40-50 years with renal cell carcinoma.

The chain carries TRBV4-1 and TRBJ2-2, with TRBD1 identical over 11 bases. Germline lookup yields CDR1 MGHRA and CDR2 YSYEKL. Germline trimming cut 4 bases from V and 5 bases from J; bases unmatched to any gene: 3. There are 15 residues in the CDR3. CDR3: CASSPGQGATGELFF. The CDR3 DNA reads TGCGCCAGCAGCCCCGGACAGGGGGCGACCGGGGAGCTGTTTTTT.

The chain recombines TRBV5-1 with TRBJ1-1, with D perhaps matching TRBD1 (6 bases). The CDR3 totals 13 residues. Germline CDR1 SGHRS, CDR2 YFSETQ. Trimming stripped 5 bases from V and 1 base from J, with 9 bases between. The CDR3, as DNA: TGCGCCAGCAGGCCGGGACAGAACACTGAAGCTTTCTTT. Its translation is CASRPGQNTEAFF.

The rearrangement joins TRBV7-2 to TRBJ1-5; D gene ambiguous. V lost 5 bases and J lost 0, with 11 bases in between. CDR1 SGHTA and CDR2 FQGNSA come from the germline V gene. This CDR3 spans 15 amino acids. The DNA of the CDR3 is TGTGCCAGCAGCCACCACGTTTATAGCAATCAGCCCCAGCATTTT. Encoded protein: CASSHHVYSNQPQHF.

This clone was found a few times. The V and J genes are TRBV5-8 and TRBJ2-7; D possibly corresponds to TRBD1 (6 bases). Between the trimmed V and J ends, which lost 4 bases and 3 bases, there was a span of 17 bases. This CDR3 comprises 15 residues. CDR1 SGHTS and CDR2 YDEGEE come from the germline V gene. The CDR3 sequence: CASSPAGQMNYEQYV. For the CDR3, the DNA is TGTGCCAGCAGCCCGGCCGGACAGATGAACTACGAGCAGTACGTC.

The genes are TRBV28 and TRBJ1-2; D not certain. The CDR3 runs 13 residues. Trimming cost V 7 bases and J 4 bases, with 13 bases left between them. In germline, CDR1 is MDHEN, CDR2 SYDVKM. CDR3 region: CASNSGSSYGYTF. The CDR3 coding sequence is TGTGCCAGCAATTCCGGCAGCTCCTATGGCTACACCTTC.

CDR3 region: CASSLVRSQGTYGYTF. CDR3 DNA: TGTGCCAGCAGCTTAGTACGATCGCAGGGGACCTATGGCTACACCTTC. This sequence joins TRBV7-9 and TRBJ1-2; possibly TRBD1 for D (6 bases). Looked up from germline, CDR1 is SEHNR and CDR2 is FQNEAQ (reference sequence). Trimming left V 1 base short and J 4 bases short, with 16 bases between. The CDR3 loop spans 16 amino acids.

The chain links TRBV7-2 to TRBJ1-6, with 7 bases identical to TRBD1. The junction had 5 bases not matched to a gene; V was cut back by 1 base and J by 8 bases. The CDR3 has 15 residues. The germline CDR1 and CDR2 sequences are SGHTA and FQGNSA. CDR3 DNA: TGTGCCAGCAGCTTAGAGTCAGGGGGTTATTCACCCCTCCACTTT. Encoded protein: CASSLESGGYSPLHF.

Here the CDR3 DNA reads TGTGCCTGGAGTGTTAGCAGGGGATCAGATGGCTACACCTTC. This encodes CAWSVSRGSDGYTF. The chain couples TRBV30 to TRBJ1-2, with D maybe TRBD1 (6 bases). V lost 0 bases, J lost 6 bases, and 14 bases lay in between. Germline CDR1 reads GTSNPN; CDR2 reads SVGIG (reference sequence). The CDR3 extends over 14 amino acids.

V is TRBV7-8 and J is TRBJ1-1; D unresolved. Germline V gives CDR1 SGHVS, CDR2 FQNEAQ. Between the trimmed V and J ends, which lost 4 bases and 8 bases, there was a span of 14 bases. The CDR3 loop spans 13 amino acids. This CDR3 reads CASSSQLRTEAFF. CDR3 in DNA: TGTGCCAGCAGCTCCCAGCTGCGAACCGAAGCTTTCTTT.